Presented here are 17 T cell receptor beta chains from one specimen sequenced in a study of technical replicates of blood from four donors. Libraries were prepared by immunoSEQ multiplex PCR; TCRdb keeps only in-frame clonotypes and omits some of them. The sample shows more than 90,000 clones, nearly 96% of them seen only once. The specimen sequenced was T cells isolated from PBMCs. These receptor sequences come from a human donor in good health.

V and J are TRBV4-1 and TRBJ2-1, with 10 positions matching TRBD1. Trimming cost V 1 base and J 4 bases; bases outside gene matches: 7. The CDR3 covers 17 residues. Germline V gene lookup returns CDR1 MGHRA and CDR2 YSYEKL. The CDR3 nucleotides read TGCGCCAGCAGCCAAGCCCTTCGACAGGGGGCTTACAATGAGCAGTTCTTC. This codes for CASSQALRQGAYNEQFF.

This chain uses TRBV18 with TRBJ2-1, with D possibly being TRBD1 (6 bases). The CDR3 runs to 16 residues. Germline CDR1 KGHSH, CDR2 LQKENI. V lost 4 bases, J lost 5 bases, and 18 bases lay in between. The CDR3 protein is CASSHPQGLFHNEQFF. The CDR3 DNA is TGTGCCAGCTCACATCCACAGGGATTATTCCACAATGAGCAGTTCTTC.

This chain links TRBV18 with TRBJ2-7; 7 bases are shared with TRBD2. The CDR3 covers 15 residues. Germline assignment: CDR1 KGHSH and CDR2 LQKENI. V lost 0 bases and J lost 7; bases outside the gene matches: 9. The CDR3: CASSPPGSGMREQYF. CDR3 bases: TGTGCCAGCTCACCACCGGGGAGCGGGATGAGGGAGCAGTACTTC.

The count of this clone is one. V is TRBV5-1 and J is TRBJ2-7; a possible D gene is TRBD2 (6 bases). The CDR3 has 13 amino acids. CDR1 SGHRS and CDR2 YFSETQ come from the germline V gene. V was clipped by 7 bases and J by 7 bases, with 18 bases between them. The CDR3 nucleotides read TGCGCCAGCGCGGGACTCCCGTCGGAAGAGCAGTACTTC. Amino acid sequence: CASAGLPSEEQYF.

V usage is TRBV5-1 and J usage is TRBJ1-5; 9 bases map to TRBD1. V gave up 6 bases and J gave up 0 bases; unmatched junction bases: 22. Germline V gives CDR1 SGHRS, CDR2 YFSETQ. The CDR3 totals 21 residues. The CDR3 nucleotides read TGCGCCAGCATTAGACCCCTCACCACAAGGGACAGGGACTATAGCAATCAGCCCCAGCATTTT. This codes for CASIRPLTTRDRDYSNQPQHF. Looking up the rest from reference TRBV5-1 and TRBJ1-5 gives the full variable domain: KAGVTQTPRYLIKTRGQQVTLSCSPISGHRSVSWYQQTPGQGLQFLFEYFSETQRNKGNFPGRFSGRQFSNSRSEMNVSTLELGDSALYLCASIRPLTTRDRDYSNQPQHFGDGTRLSIL.

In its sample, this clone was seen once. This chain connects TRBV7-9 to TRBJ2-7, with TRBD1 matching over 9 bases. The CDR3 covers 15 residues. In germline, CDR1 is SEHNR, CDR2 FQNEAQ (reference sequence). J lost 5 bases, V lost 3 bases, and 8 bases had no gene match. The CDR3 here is CASSLLGTGTDEQYF. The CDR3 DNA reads TGTGCCAGCAGCTTGCTAGGGACAGGGACGGACGAGCAGTACTTC.

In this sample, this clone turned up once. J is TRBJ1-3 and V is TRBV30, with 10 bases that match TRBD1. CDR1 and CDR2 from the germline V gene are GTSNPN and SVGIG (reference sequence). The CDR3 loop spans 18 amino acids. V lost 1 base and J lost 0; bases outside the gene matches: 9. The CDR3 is CAWSGDRGNGGSGNTIYF. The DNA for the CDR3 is TGTGCCTGGAGTGGGGACAGGGGAAATGGAGGCTCTGGAAACACCATATATTTT.

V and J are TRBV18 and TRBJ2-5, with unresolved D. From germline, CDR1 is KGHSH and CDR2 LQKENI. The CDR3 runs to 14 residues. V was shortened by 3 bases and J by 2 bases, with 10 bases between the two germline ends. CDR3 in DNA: TGTGCCAGCTCACCTTTGGCGGATCAAGAGACCCAGTACTTC. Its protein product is CASSPLADQETQYF.

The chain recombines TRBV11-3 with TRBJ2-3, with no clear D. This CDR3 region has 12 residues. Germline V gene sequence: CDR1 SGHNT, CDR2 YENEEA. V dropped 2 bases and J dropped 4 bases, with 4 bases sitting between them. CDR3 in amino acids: CASSLTADTQYF. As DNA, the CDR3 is TGTGCCAGCAGCTTAACAGCAGATACGCAGTATTTT.

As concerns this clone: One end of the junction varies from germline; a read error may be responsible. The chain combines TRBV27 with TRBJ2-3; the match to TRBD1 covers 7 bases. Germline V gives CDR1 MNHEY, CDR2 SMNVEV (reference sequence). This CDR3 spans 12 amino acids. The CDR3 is CASRDGTETQYF. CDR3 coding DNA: TGTGCCAGCAGGGACGGGACAGAAACGCAGTATTTT.

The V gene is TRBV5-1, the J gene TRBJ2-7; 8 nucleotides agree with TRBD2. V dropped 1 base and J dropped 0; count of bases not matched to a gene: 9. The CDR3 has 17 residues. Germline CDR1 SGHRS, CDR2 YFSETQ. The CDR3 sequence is CASSLQSGRDSSYEQYF. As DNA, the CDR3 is TGCGCCAGCAGCTTGCAAAGCGGGAGAGATAGCTCCTACGAGCAGTACTTC. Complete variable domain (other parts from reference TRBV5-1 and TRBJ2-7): KAGVTQTPRYLIKTRGQQVTLSCSPISGHRSVSWYQQTPGQGLQFLFEYFSETQRNKGNFPGRFSGRQFSNSRSEMNVSTLELGDSALYLCASSLQSGRDSSYEQYFGPGTRLTVT.

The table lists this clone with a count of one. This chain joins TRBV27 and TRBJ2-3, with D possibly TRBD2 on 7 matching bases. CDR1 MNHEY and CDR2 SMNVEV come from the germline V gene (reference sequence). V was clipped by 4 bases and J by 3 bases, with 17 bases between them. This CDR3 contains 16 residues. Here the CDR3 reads CASSSPHREGTDTQYF. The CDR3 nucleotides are TGTGCCAGCAGTTCCCCTCACAGGGAGGGTACAGATACGCAGTATTTT.

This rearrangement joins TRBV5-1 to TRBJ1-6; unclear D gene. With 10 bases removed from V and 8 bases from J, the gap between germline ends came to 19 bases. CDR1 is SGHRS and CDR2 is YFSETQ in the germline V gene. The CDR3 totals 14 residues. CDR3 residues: CACRRIGSDSPLHF. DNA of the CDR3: TGCGCCTGCCGTCGGATTGGGAGTGATTCACCCCTCCACTTT.

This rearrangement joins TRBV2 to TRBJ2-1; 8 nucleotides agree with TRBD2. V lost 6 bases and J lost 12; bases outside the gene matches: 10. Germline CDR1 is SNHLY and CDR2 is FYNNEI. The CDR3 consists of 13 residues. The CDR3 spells CASRREGSLTQFF. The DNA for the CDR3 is TGTGCCAGCAGACGGGAGGGGTCTTTAACGCAGTTCTTC.

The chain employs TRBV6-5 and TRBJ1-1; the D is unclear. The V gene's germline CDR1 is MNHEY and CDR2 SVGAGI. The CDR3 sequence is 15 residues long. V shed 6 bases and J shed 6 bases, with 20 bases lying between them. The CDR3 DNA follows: TGTGCCAGCAGAGGCGGGGAGGGATTAAAATCTGAAGCTTTCTTT. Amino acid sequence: CASRGGEGLKSEAFF.

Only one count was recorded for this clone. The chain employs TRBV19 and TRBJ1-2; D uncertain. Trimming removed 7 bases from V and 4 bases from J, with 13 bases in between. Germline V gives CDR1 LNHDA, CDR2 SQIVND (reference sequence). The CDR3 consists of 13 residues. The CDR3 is CASKRPGPYGYTF. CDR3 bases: TGTGCCAGTAAACGACCGGGTCCCTATGGCTACACCTTC.

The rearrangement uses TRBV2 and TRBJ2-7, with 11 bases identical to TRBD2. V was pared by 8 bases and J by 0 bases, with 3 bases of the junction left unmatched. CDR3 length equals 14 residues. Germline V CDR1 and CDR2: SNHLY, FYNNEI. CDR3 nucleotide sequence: TGTGCCAGCTTGGGACTAGCGGCCTCCTACGAGCAGTACTTC. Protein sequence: CASLGLAASYEQYF. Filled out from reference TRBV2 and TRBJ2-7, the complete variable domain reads EPEVTQTPSHQVTQMGQEVILRCVPISNHLYFYWYRQILGQKVEFLVSFYNNEISEKSEIFDDQFSVERPDGSNFTLKIRSTKLEDSAMYFCASLGLAASYEQYFGPGTRLTVT.